This entry concerns a single TCR beta chain. The CDR3 is made up of 15 amino acids. Germline V gives CDR1 MNHEY, CDR2 SVGEGT. Trimming removed 0 bases at V and 6 bases at J, with 14 bases between. This sample was included in a study of control samples from healthy donors and cancer patients. The protocol was immunoSEQ multiplex PCR, while the TCRdb copy is restricted to in-frame clones and leaves out a portion. The sample holds 95,000 to 150,000 clones, approximately 89% seen once. The sequencing input was blood. The TCR originated in a man aged 40-55 years in good health. V is TRBV6-2 or TRBV6-3 and J is TRBJ1-2; D is unresolved. CDR3 in DNA: TGTGCCAGCAGTTACTCGGGCGCGGTTAGTAATGGCTACACCTTC. As protein: CASSYSGAVSNGYTF.